One sample yielded the 16 T cell receptor beta chains listed below, sequenced in a study of PD-L1 blockade in urothelial cancer (dated by TCRdb to between 2016 and 2019). The library relied on the immunoSEQ multiplex PCR assay. Held by TCRdb, this immuneACCESS table contains in-frame sequences only and omits some clones. Under half of the omission traces to an unresolved V gene where checked; the cause of the rest is unknown. This sample has tens of thousands of clones in its table, and nearly 90% of those were observed once. 7.6% of the sample rests with the top ten. This specimen was PBMCs, taken around atezolizumab (anti-PD-L1) treatment. The receptors stem from a man aged 55 to 69 with urothelial cancer.

The genes are TRBV10-3 and TRBJ1-1; tentative D call: TRBD1 (5 bases). CDR1 ENHRY and CDR2 SYGVKD come from the germline V gene. This CDR3 contains 15 residues. Trimming removed 2 bases from V and 4 bases from J, with 14 bases in between. In nucleotides, the CDR3 is TGTGCCATCAGTGAGAGAGGGGCGCGGGGCACTGAAGCTTTCTTT. This gives the protein CAISERGARGTEAFF.

This clone was observed a few times. This sequence joins TRBV6-5 and TRBJ1-4, with D unresolved. Trimming shortened V by 2 bases and J by 6 bases, and 10 bases separated the two germline ends. Germline V gives CDR1 MNHEY, CDR2 SVGAGI. The CDR3 extends over 14 amino acids. CDR3 bases: TGTGCCAGCAGTTACGATTTTTCGGATGAAAAACTGTTTTTT. Translation gives CASSYDFSDEKLFF.

The chain employs TRBV2 and TRBJ1-2; TRBD1 agrees at 9 bases. The germline gives CDR1 SNHLY, CDR2 FYNNEI. V lost 1 base and J lost 7; bases outside the gene matches: 1. There are 13 residues in the CDR3. In nucleotides, the CDR3 is TGTGCCAGCAGTGAAGACAGGGGGCTTGGCTACACCTTC. Encoded protein: CASSEDRGLGYTF.

The chain uses TRBV2 and TRBJ1-5; D gene unclear. The germline CDR1 and CDR2 sequences are SNHLY and FYNNEI. The CDR3 spans 13 residues. Trimming took off 4 bases at V and 2 bases at J, with 6 bases between the two ends. Here the CDR3 DNA reads TGTGCCAGCAGTGCCGAGGGCAATCAGCCCCAGCATTTT. As protein: CASSAEGNQPQHF.

In this sample, this clone turned up once. The V call is TRBV5-8, the J call TRBJ1-4, with TRBD1 matching over 8 bases. The trim removed 4 bases at V and 2 bases at J, leaving 7 bases unmatched. From germline, CDR1 is SGHTS and CDR2 YDEGEE. This CDR3 is 16 amino acids long. DNA of the CDR3: TGTGCCAGCAGCCCCGGACAGGGTTTGACTAATGAAAAACTGTTTTTT. This encodes CASSPGQGLTNEKLFF. The variable domain in full, completed from reference TRBV5-8 and TRBJ1-4, reads EAGVTQSPTHLIKTRGQQATLRCSPISGHTSVYWYQQALGLGLQFLLWYDEGEERNRGNFPPRFSGRQFPNYSSELNVNALELEDSALYLCASSPGQGLTNEKLFFGSGTQLSVL.

The chain joins TRBV7-9 to TRBJ2-7; D perhaps matches TRBD1 (6 bases). Germline V CDR1 and CDR2: SEHNR, FQNEAQ (reference sequence). V lost 4 bases and J lost 0, with 13 bases in between. The CDR3 length is 15 residues. CDR3 residues: CASSSHRDNSYEQYF. CDR3 bases: TGTGCCAGCAGCTCCCACCGGGACAACTCCTACGAGCAGTACTTC.

A few counts support this clone. The CDR3 loop reads CAWSVLSGNTIYF. The CDR3 DNA reads TGTGCCTGGAGTGTGCTCAGTGGAAACACCATATATTTT. This chain joins TRBV30 and TRBJ1-3; no firm D call. Germline-derived CDR1 and CDR2 are GTSNPN and SVGIG (reference sequence). This CDR3 contains 13 residues. The V and J ends lost 0 bases and 3 bases respectively, with 6 bases between them.

The gene calls are TRBV6-5 and TRBJ2-7, with TRBD2 identical over 12 bases. Trimming cost V 2 bases and J 3 bases; bases outside gene matches: 2. The CDR3 contains 15 residues. Per germline, CDR1 MNHEY and CDR2 SVGAGI. CDR3 DNA sequence: TGTGCCAGCAGTTACCCGGGACTAGCGGGCTACGAGCAGTACTTC. It translates to CASSYPGLAGYEQYF.

V is TRBV10-3 and J is TRBJ2-2; D is undetermined. The CDR3 covers 14 residues. Per germline, CDR1 ENHRY and CDR2 SYGVKD. Between the trimmed V and J ends, which lost 6 bases and 3 bases, there was a span of 11 bases. CDR3 DNA: TGTGCCATCAGGTTTGGTGAGGACACCGGGGAGCTGTTTTTT. It codes for CAIRFGEDTGELFF.

Only one count was recorded for this clone. The chain couples TRBV4-1 to TRBJ1-1; the match to TRBD1 covers 8 bases. Looked up from germline, CDR1 is MGHRA and CDR2 is YSYEKL. The CDR3 is 19 residues long. Trimming cost V 0 bases and J 1 base; bases outside gene matches: 13. The CDR3 sequence is CASSQDRLRGGQANTEAFF. The CDR3 region has the DNA TGCGCCAGCAGCCAAGATAGGCTAAGAGGGGGACAGGCGAACACTGAAGCTTTCTTT.

CDR3 residues: CASTLAGSYNEQFF. The CDR3 nucleotides are TGTGCCAGTACACTAGCTGGATCCTACAATGAGCAGTTCTTC. The chain recombines TRBV19 with TRBJ2-1; a weak D match, TRBD2 (6 bases). The germline CDR1 and CDR2 sequences are LNHDA and SQIVND (reference sequence). Trimming removed 7 bases from V and 1 base from J, with 11 bases in between. This CDR3 spans 14 amino acids.

This rearrangement joins TRBV6-5 to TRBJ2-7; D ambiguous. The ends were cut back, 6 bases at V and 5 bases at J, with 11 bases in the middle. The CDR3 covers 12 residues. Germline V gene sequence: CDR1 MNHEY, CDR2 SVGAGI. The CDR3 protein is CASRRQANEQYF. CDR3 nucleotide sequence: TGTGCCAGCAGGAGACAAGCAAACGAGCAGTACTTC.

V is TRBV11-2 and J is TRBJ2-7; 11 nucleotides agree with TRBD2. Losses at the gene ends were 0 bases for V and 2 bases for J; bases not matched to a gene: 0. Per the germline V gene, CDR1 is SGHAT and CDR2 is FQNNGV. The length of the CDR3 is 15 residues. CDR3 sequence reads: CASSLDSGGAYEQYF. The CDR3 DNA reads TGTGCCAGCAGCTTAGATAGCGGGGGGGCCTACGAGCAGTACTTC.

This chain uses TRBV13 with TRBJ1-2; no firm D call. From germline, CDR1 is PRHDT and CDR2 FYEKMQ (reference sequence). V lost 6 bases to trimming and J lost 8 bases, with 13 bases between them. The CDR3 has 12 residues. The CDR3 DNA reads TGTGCCAGCAGTCGGGGAAGACAAGGCTACACCTTC. Its translation is CASSRGRQGYTF.

J is TRBJ1-1 and V is TRBV23-1; TRBD1 might be the D (5 bases). TRBV23-1 is filed as an ORF, its function uncertain. The V end was cut by 10 bases, the J end by 4 bases, with 16 bases between. The length of the CDR3 is 13 residues. The CDR3 nucleotides are TGCGCCATCCAGGGAGGAGGGCGCACTGAAGCTTTCTTT. Protein product: CAIQGGGRTEAFF.

This chain links TRBV30 with TRBJ1-6, with 7 positions matching TRBD1. J gave up 6 bases and V 1 base, and 6 bases lay outside the gene matches. CDR1 and CDR2 from the germline V gene are GTSNPN and SVGIG (reference sequence). This CDR3 comprises 15 residues. This CDR3 reads CAWSGQGEGNSPLHF. The CDR3 DNA reads TGTGCCTGGAGTGGACAGGGAGAAGGTAATTCACCCCTCCACTTT.